This T cell receptor (beta chain) was sequenced in a study of blood T cell repertoires in COVID-19. Original processing methods: Reference gene primer amplification in the assay estimated nucleated cell counts. Clones were read by immunoSEQ multiplex PCR, and TCRdb kept only the in-frame ones, dropping some. Clonal size and the V and J genes are those of that table, whereas D and trimming came from the DNA. The repertoire includes approximately 180,000 clones, approximately 90% of them detected once, and 20% to 25% sits in the top ten. The germline gives CDR1 MNHEY, CDR2 SVGAGI. This CDR3 has 14 amino acids. V lost 8 bases, J lost 3 bases, and 11 bases lay in between.

The rearrangement joins TRBV6-5 to TRBJ2-6; tentatively, D is TRBD2 (6 bases). The sequence derives from a man in his 60s with active or convalescent COVID-19. Sequencing was performed on peripheral blood. The CDR3 region has the DNA TGTGCCAGCGGAGGGATAAGTGGGGCCAACGTCCTGACTTTC. Amino acid sequence: CASGGISGANVLTF.